The clone carrying this TCR beta chain was seen only a few times. Its antigen is undetermined. The time point here: patch test 1, 2 weeks after DPC sensitization. The treatment: therapeutic diphenylcyclopropenone sensitization with weekly scalp DPC. In the library, unique molecular identifiers were attached to individual cDNA molecules. One entry per CDR3 protein results from TCRdb running MiXCR on the RACE reads. The data hold about 380,000 distinct CDR3 sequences, with 4% to 5.5% observed a single time. This entry is derived from a study of human T cells and chemical hapten exposure. Study-level results: Clustering by CDR3 similarity yielded significantly more large clusters from expanded TCRs than controls.

CDR3 length equals 12 residues. The germline V and J ends were trimmed by 6 bases and 7 bases, with 9 bases remaining between them. CDR1 SEHNR and CDR2 FQNEAQ come from the germline V gene (reference sequence). The source material was whole blood, sampled in connection with sensitization to the hapten diphenylcyclopropenone (DPC). This chain links TRBV7-9 with TRBJ2-2; D unresolved. This receptor was identified in a woman in her forties or fifties with alopecia areata. Some clones in this sample may be carry-over from other donors' samples. The CDR3 loop reads CASSPSHGELFF. In DNA, the CDR3 is TGTGCCAGCAGTCCAAGCCACGGGGAGCTGTTTTTT.